These T cell receptor beta chains were read from a single sample in a study of blood T cell repertoires in COVID-19. Assay: immunoSEQ multiplex PCR; the TCRdb copy retains only in-frame clones and omits some. The data show hundreds of thousands of clones, about 90% seen once. Material for sequencing was peripheral blood. The receptors come from a man aged 18 to 35 with COVID-19, enrolled during active disease. CDR3s include the opening cysteine and the closing phenylalanine or tryptophan. A D gene is named only where the DNA matches it firmly.

TRBV7-9	NA	TRBJ2-5	CASSSTYLVDASPQETQYF
TRBV6-6	TRBD1	TRBJ2-2	CASSHIQGVPGELFF
TRBV11-3	TRBD1	TRBJ2-7	CASSLTGYIDEQYF
TRBV27	TRBD2	TRBJ2-3	CASRGLADYITQYF
TRBV5-4	NA	TRBJ2-7	CASSPGSDGEQYF
TRBV2	NA	TRBJ2-2	CASSPGLGGTGELFF
TRBV14	TRBD1	TRBJ1-2	CASSPTGQYHGYTF
TRBV5-5	NA	TRBJ2-7	CASSLVNQDEQYF
TRBV6-4	TRBD2	TRBJ2-3	CASSDSAGGSTDTQYF
TRBV28	TRBD2	TRBJ2-1	CASSLILAGGHEQFF
TRBV7-9	NA	TRBJ2-7	CASSLQLGRGGRFSYEQYF
TRBV30	TRBD2	TRBJ2-1	CAWSVSGSVIEQFF
TRBV5-5	NA	TRBJ1-3	CASTPLVGAGNTIYF
TRBV10-1	NA	TRBJ2-7	CASRPYRDLRDEQYF
TRBV18	NA	TRBJ2-3	CASSPTAGWGDTQYF
TRBV16	NA	TRBJ1-1	CASSPSTEAFF
TRBV18	TRBD1	TRBJ2-5	CASSPLRTGGSQETQYF